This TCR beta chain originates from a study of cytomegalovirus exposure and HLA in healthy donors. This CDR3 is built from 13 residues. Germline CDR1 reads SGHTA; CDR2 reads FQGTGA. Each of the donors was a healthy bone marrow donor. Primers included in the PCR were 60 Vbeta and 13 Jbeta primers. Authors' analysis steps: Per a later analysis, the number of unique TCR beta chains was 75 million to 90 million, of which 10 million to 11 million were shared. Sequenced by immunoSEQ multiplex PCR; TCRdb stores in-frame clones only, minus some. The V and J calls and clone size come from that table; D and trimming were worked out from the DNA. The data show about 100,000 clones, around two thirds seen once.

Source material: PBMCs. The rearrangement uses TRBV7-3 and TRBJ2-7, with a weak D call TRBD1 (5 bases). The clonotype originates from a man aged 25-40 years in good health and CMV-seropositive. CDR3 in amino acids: CASSLIQGGLGLV. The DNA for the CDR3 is TGTGCCAGCAGCTTAATCCAGGGTGGATTAGGTTTAGTC.